The T cell receptor beta chain under discussion was sequenced for a study of T cell responses to AZD1222 COVID-19 vaccine. Study observations and caveats: Seropositive at baseline were only 5 to 7 AZD1222 recipients. Unmutated variant regions are reportedly targeted by nearly half of spike-specific TCRs. Two AZD1222 doses significantly raised spike-specific TCR breadth and depth over controls.

Method: immunoSEQ multiplex PCR; TCRdb's copy keeps in-frame clones and lacks some. The data contain over 110,000 clones, roughly nine tenths of them seen just once; the ten biggest clones take up around 10%. Notes on this clone: The antigen remains unidentified.

CDR1 and CDR2 from the germline V gene are SGHTA and FQGNSA. The ends were cut back, 3 bases at V and 4 bases at J, with 9 bases in the middle. The CDR3 contains 13 residues. V and J are TRBV7-2 and TRBJ1-1; no firm D call. The TCR sequence derives from an adult who received the AZD1222 COVID-19 vaccine. The source was peripheral blood, collected 28 days after the second AZD1222 dose. The CDR3 DNA reads as TGTGCCAGCAGCTTGGGTCCTGTCACTGAAGCTTTCTTT. It is translated as CASSLGPVTEAFF. Supplemented by reference TRBV7-2 and TRBJ1-1, the full variable domain reads GAGVSQSPSNKVTEKGKDVELRCDPISGHTALYWYRQSLGQGLEFLIYFQGNSAPDKSGLPSDRFSAERTGGSVSTLTIQRTQQEDSAVYLCASSLGPVTEAFFGQGTRLTVV.